The source of this TCR beta chain is a study of blood T cells in healthy people across ages. The CDR3 is 13 residues long. Germline loops: CDR1 ENHRY, CDR2 SYGVKD. Remarks on this clonotype: Its antigen is undetermined.

Study-level results: Conclusively comparing naive with antigen-experienced cells was impossible with unsorted PBMCs. TCR beta diversity tracked closely with naive T cell percentage. It was held that the diversity estimates obtained from one million T cells were underestimates.

The amount of total RNA extracted per sample was at least 5.5 micrograms. The authors ran a second PCR of roughly 6 to 12 cycles using a sample-barcoded 5' primer and a J-beta primer mix. In TCRdb, the 5' RACE reads were re-called with MiXCR into one record per CDR3 protein. Found here are 1.5 million to 2 million distinct CDR3 sequences, about 50% of them singletons; the top ten hold over 2%. The sample consisted of blood. J is TRBJ2-5 and V is TRBV10-3; 7 bases are a match to TRBD1. The J call may be faulty, since TRBJ2-1 better matches the DNA end. This receptor was identified in a woman aged 40 to 50 in good health. CDR3 sequence (DNA): TGTGCCATCAGTGATTCAGGGGGAGAGACCCAGTTCTTC. This codes for CAISDSGGETQFF.